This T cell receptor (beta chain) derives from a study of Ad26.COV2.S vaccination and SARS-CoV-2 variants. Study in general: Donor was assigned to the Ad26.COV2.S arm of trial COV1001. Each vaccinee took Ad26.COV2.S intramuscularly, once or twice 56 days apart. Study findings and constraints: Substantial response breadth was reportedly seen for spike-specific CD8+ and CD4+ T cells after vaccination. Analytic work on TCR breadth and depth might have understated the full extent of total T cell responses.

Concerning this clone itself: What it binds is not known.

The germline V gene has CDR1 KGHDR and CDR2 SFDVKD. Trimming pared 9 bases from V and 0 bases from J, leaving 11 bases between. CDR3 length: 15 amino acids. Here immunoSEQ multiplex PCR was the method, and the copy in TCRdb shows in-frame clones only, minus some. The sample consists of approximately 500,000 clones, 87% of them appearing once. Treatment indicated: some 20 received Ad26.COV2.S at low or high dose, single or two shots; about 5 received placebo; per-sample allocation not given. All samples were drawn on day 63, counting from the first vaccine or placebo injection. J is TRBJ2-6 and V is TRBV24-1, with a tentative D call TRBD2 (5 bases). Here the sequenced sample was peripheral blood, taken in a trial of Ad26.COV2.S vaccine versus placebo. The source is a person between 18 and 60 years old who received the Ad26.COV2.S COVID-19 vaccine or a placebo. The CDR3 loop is CATGDRDSGANVLTF. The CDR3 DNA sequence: TGTGCCACCGGAGACCGGGACTCTGGGGCCAACGTCCTGACTTTC.